Listed below are T cell receptor beta chains from one sample, sequenced in a study of T-cell memory formation after mild COVID-19. One entry per CDR3 protein results from TCRdb running MiXCR on the 5' RACE reads. Here the sample spans approximately 150,000 distinct CDR3 sequences, less than 20% being singletons. Sequenced input: PBMCs or a T cell subset sorted from them (not recorded which). The source of these receptors is an adult woman who had mild COVID-19 (a few samples of this study predate the infection). Cell type and time point are not known. Both conserved end residues are part of each CDR3. The D gene is left open where the match is weak. The listing skips clone size in some rows; elsewhere it reads once, few, many or a size class.

d_call,clone_size,j_call,v_call,cdr3_nt,cdr3_aa
TRBD2,many,TRBJ2-5,TRBV7-2,TGTGCCAGCAGCTCGCGGGGGGGCATCCAAGAGACCCAGTACTTC,CASSSRGGIQETQYF
-,-,TRBJ2-7,TRBV6-2/TRBV6-3,TGTGCCAGCAGTTTCCGGAGCAGGTTAGGCTCCTACGAGCAGTACTTC,CASSFRSRLGSYEQYF
-,-,TRBJ1-2,TRBV18,TGTGCCAGCTCACCTAACCCTTTTCTCTATGGCTACACCTTC,CASSPNPFLYGYTF
TRBD2,few,TRBJ2-1,TRBV29-1,TGCAGCGTCAGTAGCGGGGGGTACAATGAGCAGTTCTTC,CSVSSGGYNEQFF
TRBD1,many,TRBJ2-5,TRBV12-3/TRBV12-4,TGTGCCAGCAGCCGGGACAGACAAGAGACCCAGTACTTC,CASSRDRQETQYF
TRBD2,few,TRBJ2-3,TRBV11-1,TGTGCCAGCAGCGCGGGACTAGCGTTGGGCACAGATACGCAGTATTTT,CASSAGLALGTDTQYF
-,-,TRBJ1-2,TRBV20-1,TGCAGTGCTAGGAAAGGGCTCAGCTATGGCTACACCTTC,CSARKGLSYGYTF
-,-,TRBJ1-2,TRBV18,TGTGCCAGCTCACCTTCGTCTGGCTACACCTTC,CASSPSSGYTF
-,few,TRBJ2-7,TRBV7-2,TGTGCCAGCAGCTCAACAGGGCGGGCTCTGTCCTACGAGCAGTACTTC,CASSSTGRALSYEQYF
-,few,TRBJ1-1,TRBV6-6,TGTGCCAGCAGTTACTCGCCGGGGCGCGAAGCTTTCTTT,CASSYSPGREAFF
-,-,TRBJ1-2,TRBV21-1,TGTGCCAGCAGCATTCCAGGGGGACCTCCCTATGGCTACACCTTC,CASSIPGGPPYGYTF
-,few,TRBJ1-1,TRBV29-1,TGCAGCGTTGGTGCCCACAGGGAGGGCACTGAAGCTTTCTTT,CSVGAHREGTEAFF
-,many,TRBJ2-1,TRBV29-1,TGCAGCGCTGGGAGTAATGATGCGCAGTTCTTC,CSAGSNDAQFF
-,-,TRBJ1-1,TRBV5-4,TGTGCCAGCAGCTTAGGAGGGGTGAGGGGTGAAGCTTTCTTT,CASSLGGVRGEAFF
-,once,TRBJ1-2,TRBV3-1,TGTGCCAGCAGCTCCGTTGGCGGCTACACCTTC,CASSSVGGYTF
-,many,TRBJ2-3,TRBV11-3,TGTGCCAGCAGCTCGGACACTATAGGGGGTACGCAGTATTTT,CASSSDTIGGTQYF